This is a list of T cell receptor beta chains from one sample in a study of blood T cell repertoires in COVID-19. Sequenced by immunoSEQ multiplex PCR; TCRdb stores in-frame clones only, minus some. This sample yields more than 75,000 clones, of which around 92% are seen a single time; roughly 2.5% belongs to the top ten. The sample consisted of peripheral blood. The receptors were sampled from a man in his forties or fifties with COVID-19, enrolled during active disease. CDR3s include the opening cysteine and the closing phenylalanine or tryptophan. D genes are given only for firm matches. Clone size appears in some rows only: once, few, many, or a class for an expanded clone.

v_gene	d_gene	abundance	len	j_gene	CDR3nt	CDR3aa
TRBV11-2	-	-	14	TRBJ1-1	TGTGCCAGCAGCTTAGATCTGATAGTATCTGAAGCTTTCTTT	CASSLDLIVSEAFF
TRBV4-1	-	-	14	TRBJ2-5	TGCGCCAGCAGCCAAGATCACAACCAAGAGACCCAGTACTTC	CASSQDHNQETQYF
TRBV12-2	-	-	17	TRBJ2-6	TGTGCAAGTCGCTTGACAGGGGAAAGCTCTGGGGCCAACGTCCTGACTTTC	CASRLTGESSGANVLTF
TRBV18	-	-	13	TRBJ2-7	TGTGCCAGCTCGGCGGCCGGGGTTTACGAGCAGTACTTC	CASSAAGVYEQYF
TRBV9	-	-	14	TRBJ1-1	TGTGCCAGCAGCGTAGTCGATAGGAACACTGAAGCTTTCTTT	CASSVVDRNTEAFF
TRBV6-5	-	-	13	TRBJ1-2	TGTGCCATTCTCACGACGACAAACTATGGCTACACCTTC	CAILTTTNYGYTF
TRBV4-1	-	-	16	TRBJ2-7	TGCGCCAGCAGCCAAGTCTCGGCGGTCCCAGCCTACGAGCAGTACTTC	CASSQVSAVPAYEQYF
TRBV2	-	-	15	TRBJ2-2	TGTGCCAGCAGTGAACAGGGGGGCAACACCGGGGAGCTGTTTTTT	CASSEQGGNTGELFF
TRBV6-1	-	-	15	TRBJ2-5	TGTGCCAGCAGTGAAGCGTTGGACTTCCAAGAGACCCAGTACTTC	CASSEALDFQETQYF
TRBV3-1/TRBV3-2	-	-	20	TRBJ1-6	TGTGCCAGCAGCCAAGATTTGGGGCAGAAATTAAGCTCCTATAATTCACCCCTCCACTTT	CASSQDLGQKLSSYNSPLHF
TRBV27	-	-	14	TRBJ2-7	TGTGCCAGCAGTTTAGGTGGGGGGTTCTACGAGCAGTACTTC	CASSLGGGFYEQYF
TRBV5-4	TRBD2	-	15	TRBJ2-2	TGTGCCAGCAGCGCGACTAGCGGGGGGGCCGGGGAGCTGTTTTTT	CASSATSGGAGELFF
TRBV7-8	TRBD1	-	15	TRBJ1-5	TGTGCCAGCAGCTTGGACAGGCTGGGCAATCAGCCCCAGCATTTT	CASSLDRLGNQPQHF
TRBV6-2/TRBV6-3	-	-	16	TRBJ1-1	TGTGCCAGCAGCTTACTAGGTCGCGGGGACGGGCCCGAAGCTTTCTTT	CASSLLGRGDGPEAFF
TRBV30	-	-	15	TRBJ1-6	TGTGCCTGGGGACAGAGCTTGACTTATAATTCACCCCTCCACTTT	CAWGQSLTYNSPLHF
TRBV10-1	-	-	14	TRBJ1-2	TGCGCCAGCAGTGAAGACGGGGCTAACTATGGCTACACCTTC	CASSEDGANYGYTF
TRBV6-2/TRBV6-3	TRBD2	-	15	TRBJ2-1	TGTGCCAGCAGTGTAAGCGGGAGCTCCTACAATGAGCAGTTCTTC	CASSVSGSSYNEQFF
TRBV5-6	-	-	14	TRBJ1-2	TGTGCCAGCAGCTTGAGTCGGGTTAACTATGGCTACACCTTC	CASSLSRVNYGYTF
TRBV10-3	-	once	16	TRBJ1-3	TGTGCCATCAGTACGGACAGAGGGAACTCTGGAAACACCATATATTTT	CAISTDRGNSGNTIYF
TRBV25-1	-	-	15	TRBJ1-1	TGTGCCAGCAGTGACACAAAAAGGGGTAATACTGAAGCTTTCTTT	CASSDTKRGNTEAFF
TRBV30	-	-	12	TRBJ2-1	TGTGCCGGAGGGGTCACCTACAATGAGCAGTTCTTC	CAGGVTYNEQFF
TRBV5-4	-	-	13	TRBJ2-3	TGTGCCGGGACGGGGGAAAGCACAGATACGCAGTATTTT	CAGTGESTDTQYF